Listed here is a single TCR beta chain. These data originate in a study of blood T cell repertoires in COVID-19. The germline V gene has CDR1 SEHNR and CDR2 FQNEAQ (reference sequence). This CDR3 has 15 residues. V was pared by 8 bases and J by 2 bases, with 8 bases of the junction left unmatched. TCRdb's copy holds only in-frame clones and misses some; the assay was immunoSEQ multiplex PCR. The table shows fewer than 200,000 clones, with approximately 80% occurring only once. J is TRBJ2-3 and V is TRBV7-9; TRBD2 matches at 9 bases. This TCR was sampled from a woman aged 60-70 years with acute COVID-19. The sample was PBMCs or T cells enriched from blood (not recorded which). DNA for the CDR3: TGTGCCAGCGGCGGGGGGGGAACCACCACAGATACGCAGTATTTT. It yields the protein CASGGGGTTTDTQYF.